Described below is a single TCR beta chain sequence and its context. Its antigen is currently unknown. The length of the CDR3 is 14 residues. Trimming took off 2 bases at V and 7 bases at J, with 16 bases between the two ends. Germline V CDR1 and CDR2: SGHKS, YYEKEE (reference sequence). An approximately 130-subject validation cohort, separate from the 666-subject first cohort, supplied the donors. Some clones are missing from TCRdb's copy, which holds only in-frame ones; the method was immunoSEQ multiplex PCR. The table has some 120,000 clones, approximately 91% seen once. These data originate in a study of cytomegalovirus exposure and HLA in healthy donors. About the research overall: The 130 or so validation repertoires, a later analysis reported, used the same platform as the approximately 700 first-cohort repertoires.

Study results and caveats: Reportedly, diagnosis of cytomegalovirus status by the classifier showed high specificity and sensitivity.

This TCR came from a man aged 30-40 years in good health and CMV-seronegative. This rearrangement joins TRBV5-5 to TRBJ2-7, with a possible D match to TRBD2 (5 bases). Material: PBMCs. The CDR3 loop is CASSLQLGPVEQYF. CDR3 coding DNA: TGTGCCAGCAGCTTACAACTAGGGCCGGTGGAGCAGTACTTC. The variable domain in full, completed from reference TRBV5-5 and TRBJ2-7, reads DAGVTQSPTHLIKTRGQQVTLRCSPISGHKSVSWYQQVLGQGPQFIFQYYEKEERGRGNFPDRFSARQFPNYSSELNVNALLLGDSALYLCASSLQLGPVEQYFGPGTRLTVT.